Listed below are T cell receptor beta chains from one sample, sequenced in a study of control samples from healthy donors and cancer patients. This table comes from immunoSEQ multiplex PCR, and its TCRdb copy is limited to in-frame clones, with some not included. The data contain under 150,000 clones, 80% to 90% of them singletons. The sequenced sample was blood. These receptors all come from a woman aged 25-40 years in good health. Each CDR3 is given with its conserved first and last residue. A D gene is named only where the DNA matches it firmly. A row's size may be missing; if present it is once, few, many or a size class.

once	-	TRBV27	TRBJ2-7	TGTGCCAGCAGTTCCCCAGGGGAGCGGAGGGGCTCCTACGAGCAGTACTTC	CASSSPGERRGSYEQYF
-	TRBD1	TRBV5-5	TRBJ1-5	TGTGCCAGCAGCCAGGAGCAGGGGGTACGTAATCAGCCCCAGCATTTT	CASSQEQGVRNQPQHF
-	TRBD2	TRBV11-2	TRBJ2-7	TGTGCCAGCAGCTTAGATAGTGGGAGGGACTATTTATACGAGCAGTACTTC	CASSLDSGRDYLYEQYF
-	-	TRBV6-1	TRBJ1-6	TGTGCCAGCAGTGAAAGTGTACGGCAAGGCTATAATTCACCCCTCCACTTT	CASSESVRQGYNSPLHF
-	-	TRBV9	TRBJ1-3	TGTGCCAGCAGCGTGAAAACAGGGACATGGTCCGGAAACACCATATATTTT	CASSVKTGTWSGNTIYF
few	-	TRBV7-2	TRBJ2-1	TGTGCCAGCAGCTTATCTGGCCAGGGAGTAGAGCAGTTCTTC	CASSLSGQGVEQFF
-	-	TRBV5-1	TRBJ1-1	TGCGCCAGCAGCTTGGGATGGGAAACCACTGAAGCTTTCTTT	CASSLGWETTEAFF
once	-	TRBV18	TRBJ2-3	TGTGCCAGCTCACCGAGAAACCCAGATACGCAGTATTTT	CASSPRNPDTQYF
-	-	TRBV18	TRBJ1-5	TGTGCCAGCTCACAGGGGAAGCAGCCCCAGCATTTT	CASSQGKQPQHF
-	-	TRBV28	TRBJ1-4	TGTGCCAGCAGTCCTTGGGCGGGAACGGGGGGTGAAAAACTGTTTTTT	CASSPWAGTGGEKLFF
-	-	TRBV10-3	TRBJ1-2	TGTGCCATCAGTGACCCGGGAGGTTTTAAAGGCTACACCTTC	CAISDPGGFKGYTF
-	-	TRBV6-2/TRBV6-3	TRBJ2-1	TGTGCCAGCAGCCCCGGGACCCAACCTTCACTTGAGCAGTTCTTC	CASSPGTQPSLEQFF
few	TRBD2	TRBV11-2	TRBJ2-7	TGTGCCAGCAGCTTAGATGGGACGGGAGGGTACGAGCAGTACTTC	CASSLDGTGGYEQYF
-	-	TRBV2	TRBJ1-2	TGTGCCAGCACATTTGAGGGACCTAACTATGGCTACACCTTC	CASTFEGPNYGYTF
-	TRBD1	TRBV19	TRBJ2-2	TGTGCCAGTAGTATTCCGGGACAGGGCACCGGGGAGCTGTTTTTT	CASSIPGQGTGELFF
-	-	TRBV9	TRBJ2-5	TGTGCCAGCAGCGTAAACATTCAAGAGACCCAGTACTTC	CASSVNIQETQYF
-	-	TRBV3-1/TRBV3-2	TRBJ1-4	TGTGCCAGCAGCCCAGCCGGCGGGGGTGAAAAACTGTTTTTT	CASSPAGGGEKLFF
-	TRBD1	TRBV10-3	TRBJ1-1	TGTGCCATCATTAGGACAGGGGGCACTGAAGCTTTCTTT	CAIIRTGGTEAFF
-	TRBD2	TRBV9	TRBJ2-2	TGTGCCAGCAGCGTAGCTCCTAGCGGGTCCGGGGAGCTGTTTTTT	CASSVAPSGSGELFF
-	-	TRBV9	TRBJ2-2	TGTGCCAGCACCCCGGGTATGGCCGGGGAGCTGTTTTTT	CASTPGMAGELFF
-	-	TRBV13	TRBJ2-1	TGTGCCAGCAGCTTAACGGATGAGCAGTTCTTC	CASSLTDEQFF
-	-	TRBV18	TRBJ1-4	TGTGCCAGCTCACCAAGGGCAGGGGAGAATGAAAAACTGTTTTTT	CASSPRAGENEKLFF
once	-	TRBV13	TRBJ2-3	TGTGCCAGCAGCCAATACAGGGATACAGATACGCAGTATTTT	CASSQYRDTDTQYF
-	-	TRBV27	TRBJ2-3	TGTGCCAGCAGTCCAGGGGCTCCAGATACGCAGTATTTT	CASSPGAPDTQYF
-	TRBD1	TRBV3-1/TRBV3-2	TRBJ1-5	TGTGCCAGCCAACAGGGGCCCTATCAGCCCCAGCATTTT	CASQQGPYQPQHF